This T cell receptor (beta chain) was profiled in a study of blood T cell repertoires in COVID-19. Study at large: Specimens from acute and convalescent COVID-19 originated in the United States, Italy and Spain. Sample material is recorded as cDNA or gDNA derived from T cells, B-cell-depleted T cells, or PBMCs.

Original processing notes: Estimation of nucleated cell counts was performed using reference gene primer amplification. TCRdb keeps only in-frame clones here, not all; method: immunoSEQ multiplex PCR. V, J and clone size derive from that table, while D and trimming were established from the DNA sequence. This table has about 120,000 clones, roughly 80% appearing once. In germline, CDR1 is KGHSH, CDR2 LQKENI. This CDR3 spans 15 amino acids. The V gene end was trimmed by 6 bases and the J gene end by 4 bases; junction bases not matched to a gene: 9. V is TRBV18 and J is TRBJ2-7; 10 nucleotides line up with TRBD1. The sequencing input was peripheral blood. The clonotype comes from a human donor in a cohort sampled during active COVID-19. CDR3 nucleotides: TGTGCCAGCTCGCCGACCGGGACAGGGGCTTACGAGCAGTACTTC. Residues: CASSPTGTGAYEQYF. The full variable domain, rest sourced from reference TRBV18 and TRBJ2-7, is NAGVMQNPRHLVRRRGQEARLRCSPMKGHSHVYWYRQLPEEGLKFMVYLQKENIIDESGMPKERFSAEFPKEGPSILRIQQVVRGDSAAYFCASSPTGTGAYEQYFGPGTRLTVT.